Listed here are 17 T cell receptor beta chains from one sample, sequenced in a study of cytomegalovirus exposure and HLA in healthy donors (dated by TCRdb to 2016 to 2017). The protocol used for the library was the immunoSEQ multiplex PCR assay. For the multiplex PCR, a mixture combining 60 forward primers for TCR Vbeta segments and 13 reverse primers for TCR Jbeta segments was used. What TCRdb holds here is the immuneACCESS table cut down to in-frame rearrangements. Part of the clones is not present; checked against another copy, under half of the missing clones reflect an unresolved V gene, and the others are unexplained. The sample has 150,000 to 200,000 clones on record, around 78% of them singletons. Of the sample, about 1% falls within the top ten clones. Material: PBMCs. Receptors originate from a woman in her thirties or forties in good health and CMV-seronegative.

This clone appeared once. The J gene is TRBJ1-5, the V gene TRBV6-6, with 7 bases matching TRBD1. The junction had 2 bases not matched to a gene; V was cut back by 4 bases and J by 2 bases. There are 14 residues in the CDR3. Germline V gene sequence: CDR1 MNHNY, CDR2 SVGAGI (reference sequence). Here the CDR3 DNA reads TGTGCCAGCAGTTGGACAGGTGGCAATCAGCCCCAGCATTTT. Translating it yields CASSWTGGNQPQHF.

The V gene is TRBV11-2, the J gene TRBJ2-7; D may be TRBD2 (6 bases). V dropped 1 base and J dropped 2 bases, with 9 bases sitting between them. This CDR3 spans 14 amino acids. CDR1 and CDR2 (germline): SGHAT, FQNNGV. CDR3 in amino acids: CASSLGGKAYEQYF. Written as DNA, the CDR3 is TGTGCCAGCAGCTTAGGCGGGAAAGCCTACGAGCAGTACTTC.

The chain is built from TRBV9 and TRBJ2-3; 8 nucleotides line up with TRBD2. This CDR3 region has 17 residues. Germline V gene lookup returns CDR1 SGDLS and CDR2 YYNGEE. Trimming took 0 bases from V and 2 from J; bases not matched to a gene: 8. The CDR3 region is CASSVGIAGLITDTQYF. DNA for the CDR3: TGTGCCAGCAGCGTAGGGATAGCGGGATTAATCACAGATACGCAGTATTTT.

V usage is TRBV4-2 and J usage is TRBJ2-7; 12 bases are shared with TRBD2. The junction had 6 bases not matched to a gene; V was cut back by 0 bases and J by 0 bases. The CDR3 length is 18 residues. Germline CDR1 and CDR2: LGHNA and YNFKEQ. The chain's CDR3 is CASSQESSGRVPSYEQYF. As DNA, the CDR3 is TGTGCCAGCAGCCAAGAGTCTAGCGGGAGGGTCCCCTCCTACGAGCAGTACTTC.

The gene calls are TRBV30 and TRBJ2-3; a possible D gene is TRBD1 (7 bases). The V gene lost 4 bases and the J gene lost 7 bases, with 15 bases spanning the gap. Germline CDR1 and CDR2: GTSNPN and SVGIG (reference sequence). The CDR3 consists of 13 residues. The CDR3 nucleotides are TGTGCCTGGAACATGGAGGGGGCAAATACGCAGTATTTT. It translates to CAWNMEGANTQYF.

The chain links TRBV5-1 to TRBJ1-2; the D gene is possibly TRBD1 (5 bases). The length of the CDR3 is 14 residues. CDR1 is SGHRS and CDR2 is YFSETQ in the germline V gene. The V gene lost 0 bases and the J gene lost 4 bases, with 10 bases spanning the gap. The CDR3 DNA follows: TGCGCCAGCAGCTTGGTAGACAGCCCCTATGGCTACACCTTC. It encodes CASSLVDSPYGYTF.

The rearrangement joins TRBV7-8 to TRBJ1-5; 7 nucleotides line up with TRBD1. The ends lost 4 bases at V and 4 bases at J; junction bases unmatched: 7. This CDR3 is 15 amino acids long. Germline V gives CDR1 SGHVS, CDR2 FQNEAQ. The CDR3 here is CASSSLDRSNQPQHF. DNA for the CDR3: TGTGCCAGCAGCTCATTGGACAGGTCTAATCAGCCCCAGCATTTT.

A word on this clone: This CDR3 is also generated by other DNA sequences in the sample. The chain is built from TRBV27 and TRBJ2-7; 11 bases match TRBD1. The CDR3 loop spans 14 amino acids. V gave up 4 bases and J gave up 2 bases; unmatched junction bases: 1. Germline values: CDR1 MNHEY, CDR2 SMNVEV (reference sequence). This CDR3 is CASSSGQGAYEQYF. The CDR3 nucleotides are TGTGCCAGCAGTTCGGGACAGGGGGCCTACGAGCAGTACTTC.

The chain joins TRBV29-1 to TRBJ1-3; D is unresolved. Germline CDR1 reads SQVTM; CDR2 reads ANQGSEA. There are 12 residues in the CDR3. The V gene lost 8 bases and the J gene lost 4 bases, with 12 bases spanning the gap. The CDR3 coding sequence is TGCAGCTTTTCCCCAGGAGGAAACACCATATATTTT. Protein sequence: CSFSPGGNTIYF.

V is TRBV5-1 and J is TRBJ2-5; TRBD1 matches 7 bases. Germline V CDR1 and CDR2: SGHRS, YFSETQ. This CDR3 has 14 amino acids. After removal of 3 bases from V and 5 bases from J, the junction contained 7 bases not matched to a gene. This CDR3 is CASSSGQAVETQYF. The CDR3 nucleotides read TGCGCCAGCAGCTCCGGACAGGCGGTGGAGACCCAGTACTTC.

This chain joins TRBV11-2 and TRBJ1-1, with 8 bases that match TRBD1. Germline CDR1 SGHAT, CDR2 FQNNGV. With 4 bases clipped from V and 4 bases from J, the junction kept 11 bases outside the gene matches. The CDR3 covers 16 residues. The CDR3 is CASSSFGKTGGTEAFF. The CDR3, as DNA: TGTGCCAGCAGCTCATTCGGTAAAACAGGGGGCACTGAAGCTTTCTTT.

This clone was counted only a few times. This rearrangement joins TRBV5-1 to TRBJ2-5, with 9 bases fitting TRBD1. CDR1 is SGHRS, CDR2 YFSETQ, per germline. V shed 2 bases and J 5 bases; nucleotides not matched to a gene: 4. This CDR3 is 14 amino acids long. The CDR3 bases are TGCGCCAGCAGCTTAGGACAGGGGTTGGAGACCCAGTACTTC. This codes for CASSLGQGLETQYF.

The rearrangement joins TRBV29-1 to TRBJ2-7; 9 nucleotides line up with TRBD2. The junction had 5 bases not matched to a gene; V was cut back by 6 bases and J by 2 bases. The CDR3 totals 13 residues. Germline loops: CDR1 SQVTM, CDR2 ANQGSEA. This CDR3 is CSVKTSGTYEQYF. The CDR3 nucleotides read TGCAGCGTAAAGACTAGCGGAACCTACGAGCAGTACTTC.

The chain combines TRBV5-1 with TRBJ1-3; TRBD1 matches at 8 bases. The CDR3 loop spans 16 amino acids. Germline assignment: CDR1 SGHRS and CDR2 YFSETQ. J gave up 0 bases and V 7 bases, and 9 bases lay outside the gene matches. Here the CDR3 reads CASGDQGQDSGNTIYF. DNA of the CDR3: TGCGCCAGCGGGGACCAGGGACAGGACTCTGGAAACACCATATATTTT.

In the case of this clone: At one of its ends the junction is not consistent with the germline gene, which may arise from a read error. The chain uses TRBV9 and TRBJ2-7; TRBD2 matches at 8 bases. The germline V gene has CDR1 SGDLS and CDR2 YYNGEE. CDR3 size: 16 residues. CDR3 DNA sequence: TGTGCCAGCAGCGTAGAGGGTAGCGGGGTTCTCTACGCGCAGTACTTC. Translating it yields CASSVEGSGVLYAQYF.

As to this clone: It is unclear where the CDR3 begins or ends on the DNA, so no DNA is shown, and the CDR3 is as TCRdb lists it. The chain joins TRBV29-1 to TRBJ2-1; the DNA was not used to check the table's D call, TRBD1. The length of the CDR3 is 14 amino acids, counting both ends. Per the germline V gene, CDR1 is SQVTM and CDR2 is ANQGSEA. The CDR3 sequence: CSVGQGAVDAPGFF.

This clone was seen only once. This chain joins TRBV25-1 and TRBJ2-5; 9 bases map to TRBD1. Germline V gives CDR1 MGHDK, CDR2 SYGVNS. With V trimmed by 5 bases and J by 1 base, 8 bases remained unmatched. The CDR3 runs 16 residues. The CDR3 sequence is CASSPHWDRVQETQYF. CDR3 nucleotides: TGTGCCAGCAGTCCCCACTGGGACAGGGTCCAAGAGACCCAGTACTTC.